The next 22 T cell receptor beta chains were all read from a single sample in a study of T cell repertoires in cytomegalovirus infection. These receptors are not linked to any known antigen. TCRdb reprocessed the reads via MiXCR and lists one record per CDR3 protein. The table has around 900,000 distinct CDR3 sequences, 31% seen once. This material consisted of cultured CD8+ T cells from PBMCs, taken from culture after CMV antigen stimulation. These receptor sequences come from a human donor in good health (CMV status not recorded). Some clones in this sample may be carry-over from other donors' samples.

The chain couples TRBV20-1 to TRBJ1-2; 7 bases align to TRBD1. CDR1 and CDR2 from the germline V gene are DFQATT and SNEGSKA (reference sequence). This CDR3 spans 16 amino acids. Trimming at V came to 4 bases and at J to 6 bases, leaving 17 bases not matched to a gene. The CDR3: CSATYRGTVITDGYTF. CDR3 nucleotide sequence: TGCAGTGCTACCTACAGGGGTACGGTCATAACGGATGGCTACACCTTC.

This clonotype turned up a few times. For the CDR3, the DNA is TGTGCCAGCAGCGTAGGTACAGGCAGGGTCAAATCACCCCTCCACTTT. This sequence encodes CASSVGTGRVKSPLHF. V and J are TRBV9 and TRBJ1-6; D may be TRBD1 (5 bases). Germline lookup yields CDR1 SGDLS and CDR2 YYNGEE. Trimming took off 0 bases at V and 10 bases at J, with 17 bases between the two ends. CDR3 length: 16 residues.

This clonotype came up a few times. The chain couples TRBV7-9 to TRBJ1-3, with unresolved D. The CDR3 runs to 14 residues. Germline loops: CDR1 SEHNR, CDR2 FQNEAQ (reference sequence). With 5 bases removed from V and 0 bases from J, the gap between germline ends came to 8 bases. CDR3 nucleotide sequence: TGTGCCAGCAGCCCCCCAGTCTCTGGAAACACCATATATTTT. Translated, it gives CASSPPVSGNTIYF.

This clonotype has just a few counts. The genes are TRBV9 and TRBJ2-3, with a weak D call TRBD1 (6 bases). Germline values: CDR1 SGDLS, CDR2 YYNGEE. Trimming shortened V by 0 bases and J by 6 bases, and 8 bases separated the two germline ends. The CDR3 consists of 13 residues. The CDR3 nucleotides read TGTGCCAGCAGCGTAGGTAGGGGGGATACGCAGTATTTT. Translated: CASSVGRGDTQYF.

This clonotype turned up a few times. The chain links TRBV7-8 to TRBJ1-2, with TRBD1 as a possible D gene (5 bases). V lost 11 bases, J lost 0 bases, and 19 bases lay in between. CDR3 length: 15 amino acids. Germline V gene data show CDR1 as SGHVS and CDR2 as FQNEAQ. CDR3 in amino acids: CAARDGLQPNYGYTF. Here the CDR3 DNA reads TGTGCCGCCAGGGACGGCCTCCAACCTAACTATGGCTACACCTTC. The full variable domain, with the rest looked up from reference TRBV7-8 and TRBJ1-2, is GAGVSQSPRYKVAKRGQDVALRCDPISGHVSLFWYQQALGQGPEFLTYFQNEAQLDKSGLPSDRFFAERPEGSVSTLKIQRTQQEDSAVYLCAARDGLQPNYGYTFGSGTRLTVV.

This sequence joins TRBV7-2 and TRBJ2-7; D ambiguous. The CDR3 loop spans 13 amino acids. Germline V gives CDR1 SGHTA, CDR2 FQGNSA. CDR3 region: CVSSLGPTYEQYV. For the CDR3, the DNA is TGTGTCAGCAGCTTAGGGCCAACCTACGAGCAGTACGTC.

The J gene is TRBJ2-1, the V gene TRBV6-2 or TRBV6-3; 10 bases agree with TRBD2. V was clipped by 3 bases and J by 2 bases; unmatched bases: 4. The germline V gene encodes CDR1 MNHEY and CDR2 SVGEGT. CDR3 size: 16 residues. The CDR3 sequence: CASSYRAGGPYNEQFF. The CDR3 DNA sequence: TGTGCCAGCAGTTATCGAGCGGGGGGGCCCTACAATGAGCAGTTCTTC.

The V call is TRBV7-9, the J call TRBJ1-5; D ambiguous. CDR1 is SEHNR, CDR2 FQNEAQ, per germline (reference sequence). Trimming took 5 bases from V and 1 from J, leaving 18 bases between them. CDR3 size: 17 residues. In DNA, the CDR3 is TGTGCCAGCAGCCTTGCGCGCGGGGTTAGGAGCAATCAGCCCCAGCATTTT. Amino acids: CASSLARGVRSNQPQHF.

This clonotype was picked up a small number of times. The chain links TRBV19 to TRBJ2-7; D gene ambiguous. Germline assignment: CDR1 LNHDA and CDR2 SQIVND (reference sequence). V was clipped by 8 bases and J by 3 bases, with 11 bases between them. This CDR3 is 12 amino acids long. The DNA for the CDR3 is TGTGCCAGTTCTAAAGATGACTACGAGCAGTACTTC. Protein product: CASSKDDYEQYF.

CDR3 residues: CASSYSRLAGPSSSDEQYF. The CDR3 DNA is TGTGCCAGCAGTTACTCGAGACTAGCGGGGCCCTCCTCCTCTGACGAGCAGTACTTC. The chain is built from TRBV6-6 and TRBJ2-7, with 11 bases that match TRBD2. Germline CDR1 is MNHNY and CDR2 is SVGAGI (reference sequence). The V segment lost 0 bases and the J segment 5 bases; nucleotides outside the gene matches: 15. The CDR3 spans 19 residues.

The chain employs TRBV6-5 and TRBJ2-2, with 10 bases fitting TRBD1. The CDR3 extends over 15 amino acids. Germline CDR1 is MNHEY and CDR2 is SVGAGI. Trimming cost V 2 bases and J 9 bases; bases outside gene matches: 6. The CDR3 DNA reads TGTGCCAGCAGTTACCGGGACAGGGGAATCCGGGAGCTGTTTTTT. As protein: CASSYRDRGIRELFF.

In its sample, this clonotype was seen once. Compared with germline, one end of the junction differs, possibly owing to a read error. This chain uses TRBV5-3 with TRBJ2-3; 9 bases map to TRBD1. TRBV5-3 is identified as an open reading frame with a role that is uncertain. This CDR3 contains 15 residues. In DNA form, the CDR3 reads TGTGCCAGCAGCTCGCCGGGACAGGGACAGGATACGCAGTATTTT. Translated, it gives CASSSPGQGQDTQYF.

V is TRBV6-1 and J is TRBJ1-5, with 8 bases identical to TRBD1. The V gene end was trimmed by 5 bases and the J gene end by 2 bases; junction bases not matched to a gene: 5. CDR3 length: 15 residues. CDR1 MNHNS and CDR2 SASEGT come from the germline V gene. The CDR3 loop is CASSQQQGGNQPQHF. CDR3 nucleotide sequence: TGTGCCAGCAGTCAACAACAGGGGGGCAATCAGCCCCAGCATTTT.

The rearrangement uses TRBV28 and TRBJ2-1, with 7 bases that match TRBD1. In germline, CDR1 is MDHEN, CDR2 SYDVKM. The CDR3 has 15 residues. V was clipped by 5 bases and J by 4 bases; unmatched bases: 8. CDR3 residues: CASSNRWDRYNEQFF. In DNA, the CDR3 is TGTGCCAGCAGTAACCGATGGGACAGATACAATGAGCAGTTCTTC.

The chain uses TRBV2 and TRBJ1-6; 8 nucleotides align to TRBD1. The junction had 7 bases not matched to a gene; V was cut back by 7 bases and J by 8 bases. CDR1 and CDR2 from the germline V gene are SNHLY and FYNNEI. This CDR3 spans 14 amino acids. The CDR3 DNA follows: TGTGCCAGCATCCTTGGACAGGGATATTCACCCCTCCACTTT. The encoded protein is CASILGQGYSPLHF. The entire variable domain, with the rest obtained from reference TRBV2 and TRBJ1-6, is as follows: EPEVTQTPSHQVTQMGQEVILRCVPISNHLYFYWYRQILGQKVEFLVSFYNNEISEKSEIFDDQFSVERPDGSNFTLKIRSTKLEDSAMYFCASILGQGYSPLHFGNGTRLTVT.

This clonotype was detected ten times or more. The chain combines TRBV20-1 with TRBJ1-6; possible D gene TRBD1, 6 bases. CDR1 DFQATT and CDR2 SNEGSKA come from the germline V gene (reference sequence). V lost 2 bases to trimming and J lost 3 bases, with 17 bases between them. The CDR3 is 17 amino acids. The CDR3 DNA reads TGCAGTGCTAGATTGAGAGGGGGGCGTCTCTATAATTCACCCCTCCACTTT. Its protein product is CSARLRGGRLYNSPLHF.

CDR3 residues: CASRSGATADTQYF. CDR3 bases: TGTGCCAGCAGGAGCGGTGCGACCGCTGATACGCAGTATTTT. The chain recombines TRBV14 with TRBJ2-3, with TRBD2 as a possible D gene (5 bases). V lost 6 bases and J 6 bases, leaving 16 bases between the germline ends. The CDR3 is 14 residues long. Germline lookup yields CDR1 SGHDN and CDR2 FVKESK.

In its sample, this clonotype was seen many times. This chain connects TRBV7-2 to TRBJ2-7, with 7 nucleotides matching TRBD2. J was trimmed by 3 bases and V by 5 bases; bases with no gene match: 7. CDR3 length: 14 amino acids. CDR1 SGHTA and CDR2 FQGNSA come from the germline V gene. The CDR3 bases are TGTGCCAGCAGCCCGGTGGTAGCGGGCTACGAGCAGTACTTC. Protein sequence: CASSPVVAGYEQYF.

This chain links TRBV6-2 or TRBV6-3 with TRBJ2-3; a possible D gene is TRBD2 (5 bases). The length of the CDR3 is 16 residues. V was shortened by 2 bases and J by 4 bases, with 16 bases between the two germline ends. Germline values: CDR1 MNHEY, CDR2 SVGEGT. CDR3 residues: CASSYRKSPLADTQYF. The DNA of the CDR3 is TGTGCCAGCAGTTACCGCAAATCCCCACTAGCAGATACGCAGTATTTT.

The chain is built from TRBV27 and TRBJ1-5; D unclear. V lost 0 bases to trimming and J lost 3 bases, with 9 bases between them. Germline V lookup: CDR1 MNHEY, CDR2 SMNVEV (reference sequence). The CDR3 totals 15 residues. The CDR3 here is CASSLSAQANQPQHF. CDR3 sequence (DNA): TGTGCCAGCAGTTTATCTGCCCAGGCCAATCAGCCCCAGCATTTT.

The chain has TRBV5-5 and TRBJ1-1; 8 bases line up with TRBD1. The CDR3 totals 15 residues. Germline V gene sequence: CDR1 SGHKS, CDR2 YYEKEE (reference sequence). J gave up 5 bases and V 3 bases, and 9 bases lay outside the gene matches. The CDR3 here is CASSWFTGGRTEAFF. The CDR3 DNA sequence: TGTGCCAGCAGCTGGTTTACAGGGGGAAGGACTGAAGCTTTCTTT.

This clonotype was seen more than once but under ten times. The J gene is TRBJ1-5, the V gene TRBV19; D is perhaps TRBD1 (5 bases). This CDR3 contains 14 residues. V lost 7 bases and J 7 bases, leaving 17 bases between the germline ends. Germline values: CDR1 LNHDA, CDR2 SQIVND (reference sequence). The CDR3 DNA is TGTGCCAGTACCCGGTGGGGGGGTCAACAGCCCCAGCATTTT. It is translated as CASTRWGGQQPQHF.